Following are 32 T cell receptor beta chains from one sample sequenced in a study of identical twins. TCRdb reprocessed the 5' RACE reads via MiXCR and lists one record per CDR3 protein. Of about 480,000 distinct CDR3 sequences in the sample, over 12% were seen once. This sample was shared with a second study, whose subject was yellow fever vaccine responses in identical twins.

The sequenced sample was CD4+ T cells sorted from blood. These receptors originate from a woman aged 18-29 years in good health.

This clonotype was counted ten times or more. The genes are TRBV7-9 and TRBJ2-3; D uncertain. The V and J ends lost 1 base and 8 bases respectively, with 10 bases between them. CDR3 length: 13 amino acids. Germline CDR1 reads SEHNR; CDR2 reads FQNEAQ (reference sequence). The CDR3 is CASSLDGKPTQYF. The CDR3 DNA reads TGTGCCAGCAGCTTAGACGGTAAACCTACGCAGTATTTT.

V usage is TRBV12-3 or TRBV12-4 and J usage is TRBJ2-4; tentatively, D is TRBD1 (5 bases). This CDR3 is built from 16 residues. The V and J ends lost 6 bases and 0 bases respectively, with 15 bases between them. CDR3 amino acids: CASRRSGSLAKNIQYF. CDR3 DNA: TGTGCCAGCAGGCGTTCAGGGTCCTTAGCCAAAAACATTCAGTACTTC.

This clonotype came up a few times. The CDR3 reads CASSALGFDTEAFF. The DNA of the CDR3 is TGTGCCAGCAGTGCCCTCGGGTTCGACACTGAAGCTTTCTTT. This chain connects TRBV2 to TRBJ1-1; D uncertain. The CDR3 is 14 residues long. The germline V gene has CDR1 SNHLY and CDR2 FYNNEI. With 4 bases removed from V and 3 bases from J, the gap between germline ends came to 12 bases.

This clonotype came up a few times. This chain connects TRBV28 to TRBJ2-7; 8 nucleotides match TRBD1. The ends lost 7 bases at V and 7 bases at J; junction bases unmatched: 6. CDR1 is MDHEN and CDR2 is SYDVKM in the germline V gene. The length of the CDR3 is 12 residues. The DNA of the CDR3 is TGTGCCAGCACCCAGGGGGCCCGGGAGCAGTACTTC. Its translation: CASTQGAREQYF.

V usage is TRBV6-2 or TRBV6-3 and J usage is TRBJ2-3; D possibly uses TRBD1 or TRBD2 (5 bases each). Germline lookup yields CDR1 MNHEY and CDR2 SVGEGT. The CDR3 is 14 residues long. V was trimmed by 6 bases and J by 0 bases, leaving 10 bases between them. This chain's CDR3 is CASRGTRSTDTQYF. The CDR3 nucleotides are TGTGCCAGCAGGGGGACGAGAAGCACAGATACGCAGTATTTT.

The chain employs TRBV10-3 and TRBJ2-3; no reliable D call. The CDR3 contains 15 residues. The V end lost 2 bases, the J end lost 0 bases, and 9 bases lay between the germline ends. Germline-derived CDR1 and CDR2 are ENHRY and SYGVKD. CDR3 coding DNA: TGTGCCATCAGTGAGATTGGGGTGAGCACAGATACGCAGTATTTT. Translation gives CAISEIGVSTDTQYF.

This clonotype was observed a handful of times. The J gene is TRBJ2-7, the V gene TRBV3-1; D is perhaps TRBD1 or TRBD2 (5 bases each). The V gene lost 4 bases and the J gene lost 2 bases, with 21 bases spanning the gap. The CDR3 covers 17 residues. Germline V gene sequence: CDR1 LGHDT, CDR2 YNNKEL (reference sequence). CDR3 loop: CASSLSSTGAQAYEQYF. CDR3 sequence (DNA): TGTGCCAGCAGCCTATCTTCCACCGGGGCCCAGGCCTACGAGCAGTACTTC.

The chain combines TRBV30 with TRBJ1-1; D may be TRBD1 (6 bases). Germline loops: CDR1 GTSNPN, CDR2 SVGIG (reference sequence). This CDR3 contains 14 residues. V was pared by 4 bases and J by 3 bases, with 15 bases between. This CDR3 reads CAWNKQGWDTEAFF. DNA of the CDR3: TGTGCCTGGAACAAACAGGGATGGGACACTGAAGCTTTCTTT.

This chain links TRBV12-3 or TRBV12-4 with TRBJ2-2; 12 positions match TRBD2. There are 15 residues in the CDR3. V shed 8 bases, J shed 3 bases, and the junction held 4 bases outside the gene matches. CDR3 protein: CASGTSGLYTGELFF. The CDR3 region has the DNA TGTGCCAGCGGGACTAGCGGGCTCTACACCGGGGAGCTGTTTTTT.

This clonotype was seen ten or more times. The gene calls are TRBV20-1 and TRBJ1-5; maybe TRBD1 (5 bases). This CDR3 comprises 14 residues. Germline values: CDR1 DFQATT, CDR2 SNEGSKA (reference sequence). The germline V and J ends were trimmed by 3 bases and 6 bases, with 15 bases remaining between them. The CDR3 spells CSARRQQLGQPQHF. CDR3 nucleotides: TGCAGTGCTAGGAGACAGCAGCTTGGTCAGCCCCAGCATTTT.

DNA of the CDR3: TGCAGTGTGTGGGGTGGCTACACCTTC. Its translation: CSVWGGYTF. The rearrangement uses TRBV20-1 and TRBJ1-2; D gene unclear. CDR1 and CDR2 from the germline V gene are DFQATT and SNEGSKA (reference sequence). V was pared by 7 bases and J by 7 bases, with 7 bases between. The CDR3 is 9 amino acids.

This clonotype was seen a handful of times. The rearrangement uses TRBV3-1 and TRBJ2-7; TRBD1 is a possible D gene (5 bases). V lost 8 bases, J lost 2 bases, and 16 bases lay in between. The CDR3 consists of 14 residues. The germline CDR1 and CDR2 sequences are LGHDT and YNNKEL (reference sequence). For the CDR3, the DNA is TGTGCCAGCGGCCCAATCGACAGTCCCTACGAGCAGTACTTC. Protein product: CASGPIDSPYEQYF.

The chain links TRBV10-3 to TRBJ2-2; D unresolved. The CDR3 sequence is 14 residues long. V lost 6 bases and J 3 bases, leaving 11 bases between the germline ends. Germline V lookup: CDR1 ENHRY, CDR2 SYGVKD. The CDR3 is CAISPGLDTGELFF. CDR3 nucleotide sequence: TGTGCCATCAGCCCCGGGTTGGACACCGGGGAGCTGTTTTTT.

In its sample, this clonotype was seen many times. CDR3 amino acids: CSVKGGARSGGPDTQYF. The CDR3 region has the DNA TGCAGCGTTAAGGGGGGGGCTAGGTCCGGAGGGCCAGATACGCAGTATTTT. This rearrangement joins TRBV29-1 to TRBJ2-3; D might be TRBD2 (7 bases). This CDR3 has 17 amino acids. The germline V gene encodes CDR1 SQVTM and CDR2 ANQGSEA. V was pared by 5 bases and J by 4 bases, with 25 bases between.

V is TRBV7-2 and J is TRBJ2-1; no clear D gene. Germline V gives CDR1 SGHTA, CDR2 FQGNSA. The V and J ends lost 5 bases and 7 bases respectively, with 18 bases between them. The CDR3 has 15 amino acids. The CDR3: CASSLRGQATNEQFF. The CDR3, as DNA: TGTGCCAGCAGCCTCCGTGGCCAGGCTACTAATGAGCAGTTCTTC.

The chain employs TRBV28 and TRBJ2-1; maybe TRBD2 (5 bases). Per the germline V gene, CDR1 is MDHEN and CDR2 is SYDVKM. V lost 7 bases and J 6 bases, leaving 13 bases between the germline ends. This CDR3 has 13 amino acids. The CDR3 sequence: CASNGYGINEQFF. The CDR3 DNA reads TGTGCCAGCAATGGTTACGGGATCAATGAGCAGTTCTTC. Using reference TRBV28 and TRBJ2-1 for the parts outside the CDR3, the full variable domain is DVKVTQSSRYLVKRTGEKVFLECVQDMDHENMFWYRQDPGLGLRLIYFSYDVKMKEKGDIPEGYSVSREKKERFSLILESASTNQTSMYLCASNGYGINEQFFGPGTRLTVL.

This chain connects TRBV7-9 to TRBJ1-2, with D perhaps matching TRBD1 (5 bases). V was cut by 1 base and J by 8 bases, with 11 bases left in between. There are 13 residues in the CDR3. Germline CDR1 and CDR2: SEHNR and FQNEAQ (reference sequence). The CDR3 region has the DNA TGTGCCAGCAGCTTAGGGGGGACCGTCGGCTACACCTTC. Residues: CASSLGGTVGYTF.

This clonotype has more than one count but fewer than ten. The rearrangement links TRBV5-1 to TRBJ2-7; 8 nucleotides align to TRBD1. There are 14 residues in the CDR3. The junction had 8 bases not matched to a gene; V was cut back by 3 bases and J by 6 bases. Germline-derived CDR1 and CDR2 are SGHRS and YFSETQ. The CDR3 DNA reads TGCGCCAGCAGCTCGACAGGGGTTGTGGGCGAGCAGTACTTC. Protein product: CASSSTGVVGEQYF.

The chain carries TRBV27 and TRBJ2-1, with a weak D call TRBD2 (6 bases). This CDR3 is 16 amino acids long. The germline gives CDR1 MNHEY, CDR2 SMNVEV (reference sequence). Trimming stripped 3 bases from V and 5 bases from J, with 17 bases between. This CDR3 reads CASSFGSRERHNEQFF. The CDR3 region has the DNA TGTGCCAGCAGTTTTGGTTCCCGGGAGAGGCACAATGAGCAGTTCTTC.

V gene TRBV28 combines with J gene TRBJ2-3; D uncertain. This CDR3 region has 14 residues. Trimming took off 4 bases at V and 2 bases at J, with 10 bases between the two ends. Germline-derived CDR1 and CDR2 are MDHEN and SYDVKM. The CDR3 sequence is CASSYVQYTDTQYF. In nucleotides, the CDR3 is TGTGCCAGCAGTTATGTCCAGTACACAGATACGCAGTATTTT.

The rearrangement uses TRBV20-1 and TRBJ2-7; TRBD1 agrees at 9 bases. The J segment lost 6 bases and the V segment lost 6 bases, leaving 9 bases of the junction unmatched. Germline V gives CDR1 DFQATT, CDR2 SNEGSKA (reference sequence). The CDR3 has 13 residues. The CDR3: CSAAPDRGSEQYF. The CDR3 region has the DNA TGCAGTGCCGCTCCGGACAGGGGAAGCGAGCAGTACTTC.

The sample holds many counts of this clonotype. The rearrangement links TRBV12-3 or TRBV12-4 to TRBJ2-3, with 13 bases that match TRBD2. Trimming removed 3 bases from V and 6 bases from J; junction bases left unmatched: 3. The CDR3 has 15 amino acids. For the CDR3, the DNA is TGTGCCAGCAGTTTTCGGACTAGCGGGGGTGATACGCAGTATTTT. As protein: CASSFRTSGGDTQYF.

There are a few counts of this clonotype. V is TRBV28 and J is TRBJ1-1; 8 nucleotides line up with TRBD1. V lost 4 bases and J lost 1; bases outside the gene matches: 5. This CDR3 region has 15 residues. Germline loops: CDR1 MDHEN, CDR2 SYDVKM. The CDR3 sequence is CASSSFDRGNTEAFF. For the CDR3, the DNA is TGTGCCAGCAGTTCGTTTGACAGGGGGAACACTGAAGCTTTCTTT.

This clonotype was observed a few times. The rearrangement joins TRBV5-1 to TRBJ2-3, with 9 nucleotides matching TRBD1. CDR1 SGHRS and CDR2 YFSETQ come from the germline V gene. Trimming took 5 bases from V and 6 from J; bases not matched to a gene: 10. The CDR3 is made up of 15 amino acids. The CDR3 protein is CASRFLQGAGDTQYF. DNA of the CDR3: TGCGCCAGCAGATTTCTACAGGGGGCAGGCGATACGCAGTATTTT.

In this sample, this clonotype turned up a few times. V is TRBV29-1 and J is TRBJ2-7, with TRBD2 matching 14 bases. The V segment lost 6 bases and the J segment 6 bases; nucleotides outside the gene matches: 10. Germline lookup yields CDR1 SQVTM and CDR2 ANQGSEA. CDR3 size: 15 residues. CDR3 sequence (DNA): TGCAGCGTCTCCTGGACTAGCGGGGGGCCCGGCGAGCAGTACTTC. This codes for CSVSWTSGGPGEQYF.

For this clonotype: A read error is likely, as this CDR3 ends without the conserved phenylalanine or tryptophan. The gene calls are TRBV27 and TRBJ2-1; TRBD2 matches at 15 bases. The CDR3 has 16 residues. V was clipped by 2 bases and J by 9 bases; unmatched bases: 5. CDR1 is MNHEY and CDR2 is SMNVEV in the germline V gene (reference sequence). In DNA, the CDR3 is TGTGCCAGCAGTTTAAACTTGGGACTAGCGGGAGGTGAGCAGTTCTCC. Encoded protein: CASSLNLGLAGGEQFS.

The chain carries TRBV7-9 and TRBJ2-1, with D possibly matching TRBD1 (6 bases). The ends were cut back, 5 bases at V and 4 bases at J, with 15 bases in the middle. Germline CDR1 is SEHNR and CDR2 is FQNEAQ (reference sequence). CDR3 length: 15 amino acids. The DNA for the CDR3 is TGTGCCAGCAGCGGGCGAGGGGACAATTACAATGAGCAGTTCTTC. This encodes CASSGRGDNYNEQFF.

The rearrangement links TRBV7-2 to TRBJ2-5, with unresolved D. The CDR3 has 14 amino acids. V was pared by 3 bases and J by 2 bases, with 10 bases between. Per the germline V gene, CDR1 is SGHTA and CDR2 is FQGNSA. CDR3 DNA sequence: TGTGCCAGCAGCTTTGGGCGGTTACAAGAGACCCAGTACTTC. Its translation: CASSFGRLQETQYF.

This clonotype was observed at least ten times. The chain joins TRBV20-1 to TRBJ2-7; tentative D call: TRBD2 (5 bases). Per the germline V gene, CDR1 is DFQATT and CDR2 is SNEGSKA (reference sequence). Trimming pared 5 bases from V and 3 bases from J, leaving 11 bases between. The length of the CDR3 is 12 residues. The CDR3 sequence is CSAERIHYEQYF. CDR3 DNA: TGCAGTGCTGAGCGGATACACTACGAGCAGTACTTC.

The chain combines TRBV12-5 with TRBJ2-3; D remains unclear. This CDR3 spans 13 amino acids. V lost 5 bases, J lost 1 base, and 7 bases lay in between. Germline V gene lookup returns CDR1 LGHNT and CDR2 FRNRAP. CDR3 in amino acids: CASGLPGTDTQYF. Here the CDR3 DNA reads TGTGCTAGTGGTCTCCCGGGCACAGATACGCAGTATTTT.

V usage is TRBV29-1 and J usage is TRBJ1-2, with TRBD1 matching over 7 bases. Germline lookup yields CDR1 SQVTM and CDR2 ANQGSEA. V lost 6 bases and J lost 8; bases outside the gene matches: 12. The CDR3 sequence is 13 residues long. The CDR3: CSVLLDRVGGYTF. CDR3 nucleotide sequence: TGCAGCGTACTACTCGACAGGGTTGGGGGCTACACCTTC.

This clonotype was recorded at least ten times. The J gene is TRBJ2-5, the V gene TRBV5-1; a weak D match, TRBD2 (6 bases). This CDR3 region has 13 residues. CDR1 SGHRS and CDR2 YFSETQ come from the germline V gene. The V end lost 0 bases, the J end lost 3 bases, and 6 bases lay between the germline ends. Here the CDR3 DNA reads TGCGCCAGCAGCTTGGGCGGGGAAGAGACCCAGTACTTC. It is translated as CASSLGGEETQYF.